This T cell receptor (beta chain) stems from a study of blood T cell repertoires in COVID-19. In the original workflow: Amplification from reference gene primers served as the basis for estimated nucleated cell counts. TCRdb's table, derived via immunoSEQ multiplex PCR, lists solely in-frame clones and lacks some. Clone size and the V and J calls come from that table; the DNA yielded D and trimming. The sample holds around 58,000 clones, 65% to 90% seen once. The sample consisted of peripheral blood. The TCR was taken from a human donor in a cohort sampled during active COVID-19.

DNA of the CDR3: TGCGCCAGCAGCCCTGGACAGGGGGTTTCCAAAAACATTCAGTACTTC. Translation: CASSPGQGVSKNIQYF. The genes are TRBV5-1 and TRBJ2-4, with 10 bases matching TRBD1. J was trimmed by 2 bases and V by 4 bases; bases with no gene match: 6. Germline V CDR1 and CDR2: SGHRS, YFSETQ. CDR3 length: 16 amino acids.